Below, 30 T cell receptor beta chains from the same sample are listed, as sequenced in a study of T-cell reconstitution after alpha-beta-depleted transplantation in children. The authors prepared the TCRbeta library with unique molecular identifiers. TCRdb independently ran MiXCR on the PCR reads; one entry per CDR3 protein. This table has around 580,000 distinct CDR3 sequences, roughly 24% appearing once. Sample: PBMCs, mostly from graft donor cells, taken 360 days after TCRalphabeta/CD19-depleted stem cell transplant. The receptors here all came from a boy in the first two years of life who had a stem cell transplant for acute myeloid leukemia, so the T cells may come from the graft donor.

V and J are TRBV20-1 and TRBJ1-1; 9 bases line up with TRBD1. Trimming at V came to 0 bases and at J to 7 bases, leaving 12 bases not matched to a gene. This CDR3 spans 16 amino acids. Germline loops: CDR1 DFQATT, CDR2 SNEGSKA (reference sequence). The CDR3 region is CSAREGNRDRVDEAFF. In DNA form, the CDR3 reads TGCAGTGCTAGAGAGGGAAACCGGGACAGGGTCGATGAAGCTTTCTTT.

The V and J genes are TRBV3-1 and TRBJ2-2; D assignment may be TRBD1 or TRBD2 (5 bases each). The CDR3 has 18 amino acids. V was trimmed by 11 bases and J by 0 bases, leaving 25 bases between them. CDR1 is LGHDT and CDR2 is YNNKEL in the germline V gene (reference sequence). CDR3: CACSQLPGAHSNTGELFF. CDR3 coding DNA: TGTGCCTGCTCCCAGCTCCCCGGGGCACACTCGAACACCGGGGAGCTGTTTTTT. Variable domain in full (rest from reference TRBV3-1 and TRBJ2-2): DTAVSQTPKYLVTQMGNDKSIKCEQNLGHDTMYWYKQDSKKFLKIMFSYNNKELIINETVPNRFSPKSPDKAHLNLHINSLELGDSAVYFCACSQLPGAHSNTGELFFGEGSRLTVL.

This clonotype was observed at least ten times. The chain uses TRBV30 and TRBJ2-7; D is possibly TRBD1 (6 bases). The CDR3 is 14 amino acids. Per germline, CDR1 GTSNPN and CDR2 SVGIG (reference sequence). Deletions cut 0 bases from V and 0 bases from J, with 9 bases between. The CDR3 nucleotides are TGTGCCTGGAGTGTTGGACAGTCCTCCTACGAGCAGTACTTC. Translation gives CAWSVGQSSYEQYF.

This clonotype was picked up a small number of times. V and J are TRBV5-5 and TRBJ2-7; tentative D call: TRBD1 (6 bases). The CDR3 covers 17 residues. V lost 7 bases, J lost 3 bases, and 26 bases lay in between. CDR1 and CDR2 (germline): SGHKS, YYEKEE (reference sequence). The CDR3 DNA sequence: TGTGCCAGCGGCTCCGGCCCAGGGGTCAATGATTACTACGAGCAGTACGTC. This gives the protein CASGSGPGVNDYYEQYV.

This clonotype was observed at least ten times. This chain uses TRBV6-6 with TRBJ1-5, with D possibly being TRBD1 (6 bases). CDR3 size: 13 residues. Germline CDR1 is MNHNY and CDR2 is SVGAGI (reference sequence). Trimming took off 7 bases at V and 10 bases at J, with 17 bases between the two ends. CDR3 region: CASKGGSLAPQHF. The CDR3 DNA is TGTGCCAGCAAGGGGGGATCCCTTGCACCCCAGCATTTT.

This clonotype has just a few counts. This chain joins TRBV25-1 and TRBJ2-3; a weak D match, TRBD2 (6 bases). The germline V gene encodes CDR1 MGHDK and CDR2 SYGVNS. CDR3 size: 15 residues. The CDR3 region is CATLPGGGKTDTQYF. The CDR3 nucleotides read TGTGCGACCCTCCCGGGTGGGGGGAAAACAGATACGCAGTATTTT.

The chain has TRBV6-5 and TRBJ1-1; 10 nucleotides match TRBD1. The CDR3 totals 17 residues. Losses at the gene ends were 2 bases for V and 0 bases for J; bases not matched to a gene: 6. Germline assignment: CDR1 MNHEY and CDR2 SVGAGI. CDR3: CASSYRGTGALNTEAFF. The DNA for the CDR3 is TGTGCCAGCAGTTACCGCGGGACAGGGGCTTTGAACACTGAAGCTTTCTTT.

The chain carries TRBV6-2 or TRBV6-3 and TRBJ2-1; weak D call: TRBD1 (5 bases). V gave up 4 bases and J gave up 1 base, with 14 bases separating them. There are 16 residues in the CDR3. CDR1 MNHEY and CDR2 SVGEGT come from the germline V gene. The CDR3 is CASSLNRFDSYNEQFF. In nucleotides, the CDR3 is TGTGCCAGCAGTTTGAACAGGTTTGATTCCTACAATGAGCAGTTCTTC.

This clonotype appeared a few times. The rearrangement uses TRBV12-3 or TRBV12-4 and TRBJ2-3; D is unclear. CDR3 length: 12 amino acids. V gave up 6 bases and J gave up 7 bases, with 11 bases separating them. The CDR3: CASSYEINTQYF. The CDR3 DNA reads TGTGCCAGCAGCTACGAGATTAATACGCAGTATTTT.

This clonotype occurred many times. The rearrangement links TRBV7-2 to TRBJ2-1; possibly TRBD1 or TRBD2 for D (6 bases each). The CDR3 is 14 amino acids. The ends were cut back, 3 bases at V and 6 bases at J, with 12 bases in the middle. Germline V gene lookup returns CDR1 SGHTA and CDR2 FQGNSA. DNA for the CDR3: TGTGCCAGCAGCTTCTCGGGGGCGCCCAATGAGCAGTTCTTC. This gives the protein CASSFSGAPNEQFF.

This clonotype occurred many times. This chain uses TRBV5-5 with TRBJ2-2; TRBD1 matches at 11 bases. This CDR3 region has 16 residues. In germline, CDR1 is SGHKS, CDR2 YYEKEE (reference sequence). With V trimmed by 4 bases and J by 6 bases, 8 bases remained unmatched. CDR3 coding DNA: TGTGCCAGCAGCCCCTCTGGGACAGGGGGTCCCGGGGAGCTGTTTTTT. Amino acids: CASSPSGTGGPGELFF.

In its sample, this clonotype was seen many times. The genes are TRBV3-1 and TRBJ2-3; D is unclear. Germline V gene lookup returns CDR1 LGHDT and CDR2 YNNKEL (reference sequence). The CDR3 totals 14 residues. V was shortened by 7 bases and J by 5 bases, with 16 bases between the two germline ends. CDR3: CASKVSYMGDTQYF. Written as DNA, the CDR3 is TGTGCCAGCAAAGTTTCGTACATGGGAGATACGCAGTATTTT.

This clonotype was detected many times. At one boundary the junction diverges from the germline segment, which might be a read error. V and J are TRBV7-9 and TRBJ1-5; D not certain. Germline assignment: CDR1 SEHNR and CDR2 FQNEAQ (reference sequence). The CDR3 contains 13 residues. The CDR3 coding sequence is TGTGCCAGCAGCTTAGATCGCAACCAGCCCCAGCATTTT. The encoded protein is CASSLDRNQPQHF.

This clonotype was recorded many times. This chain links TRBV5-6 with TRBJ2-1; 8 bases map to TRBD2. CDR3 length: 15 amino acids. Germline lookup yields CDR1 SGHDT and CDR2 YYEEEE. V shed 4 bases, J shed 7 bases, and the junction held 10 bases outside the gene matches. The CDR3 DNA reads as TGTGCCAGCAGCCTCCCCCCGGGGGGGTTTAATGAGCAGTTCTTC. Its translation: CASSLPPGGFNEQFF.

This clonotype came up many times. The rearrangement joins TRBV7-2 to TRBJ2-7; unclear D gene. Germline V gives CDR1 SGHTA, CDR2 FQGNSA. Deletions cut 3 bases from V and 4 bases from J, with 7 bases between. The CDR3 totals 12 residues. The CDR3 reads CASSLSEYEQYF. CDR3 coding DNA: TGTGCCAGCAGCTTGAGCGAGTACGAGCAGTACTTC.

This clonotype was seen repeatedly, ten times or more. V is TRBV5-1 and J is TRBJ2-1; 11 bases map to TRBD2. There are 14 residues in the CDR3. The germline CDR1 and CDR2 sequences are SGHRS and YFSETQ. Unmatched junction bases numbered 3, after V lost 5 bases and J lost 5 bases. CDR3 sequence reads: CASRGTSGNNEQFF. CDR3 DNA: TGCGCCAGCAGGGGGACTAGCGGTAACAATGAGCAGTTCTTC.

This clonotype has at least ten counts. This rearrangement joins TRBV29-1 to TRBJ1-2, with D possibly being TRBD1 (5 bases). Germline V gives CDR1 SQVTM, CDR2 ANQGSEA. The CDR3 loop spans 13 amino acids. V gave up 4 bases and J gave up 2 bases, with 11 bases separating them. The CDR3 protein is CSVGAGRNYGYTF. The CDR3 nucleotides read TGCAGCGTTGGGGCAGGGAGGAACTATGGCTACACCTTC.

This clonotype has just a few counts. The rearrangement joins TRBV12-3 or TRBV12-4 to TRBJ1-2, with TRBD1 as a possible D gene (5 bases). V was cut by 3 bases and J by 4 bases, with 12 bases left in between. The CDR3 loop spans 14 amino acids. The CDR3 loop is CASSFSRAPYGYTF. For the CDR3, the DNA is TGTGCCAGCAGTTTTTCCAGGGCCCCCTATGGCTACACCTTC.

J is TRBJ2-5 and V is TRBV6-5; 8 nucleotides agree with TRBD2. Trimming took 2 bases from V and 1 from J; bases not matched to a gene: 6. The CDR3 consists of 16 residues. Per germline, CDR1 MNHEY and CDR2 SVGAGI. The CDR3: CASSYVAGGIQETQYF. CDR3 coding DNA: TGTGCCAGCAGTTACGTGGCGGGGGGAATCCAAGAGACCCAGTACTTC.

This chain uses TRBV7-3 with TRBJ2-7, with a weak D call TRBD2 (5 bases). The germline gives CDR1 SGHTA, CDR2 FQGTGA. Deletions cut 6 bases from V and 6 bases from J, with 15 bases between. The CDR3 contains 13 residues. The CDR3 protein is CASSPTGKGEQYF. The CDR3 DNA is TGTGCCAGCAGTCCGACGGGGAAGGGCGAGCAGTACTTC. The whole variable domain, remainder taken from reference TRBV7-3 and TRBJ2-7, is GAGVSQTPSNKVTEKGKYVELRCDPISGHTALYWYRQSLGQGPEFLIYFQGTGAADDSGLPNDRFFAVRPEGSVSTLKIQRTERGDSAVYLCASSPTGKGEQYFGPGTRLTVT.

In its sample, this clonotype was seen many times. The rearrangement uses TRBV24-1 and TRBJ2-2; D is unclear. The CDR3 contains 15 residues. Trimming removed 5 bases at V and 4 bases at J, with 13 bases between. Germline assignment: CDR1 KGHDR and CDR2 SFDVKD. CDR3 in DNA: TGTGCCACCAGTGCGTATGGGCAAATCACCGGGGAGCTGTTTTTT. Its translation: CATSAYGQITGELFF.

In the case of this clonotype: Since a much larger clone is just one base distant, this may be a read error. The genes are TRBV20-1 and TRBJ1-5; D ambiguous. Germline-derived CDR1 and CDR2 are DFQATT and SNEGSKA (reference sequence). V lost 0 bases and J 4 bases, leaving 4 bases between the germline ends. The CDR3 spans 12 residues. The CDR3 DNA sequence: TGCAGTGCTAGAGATCCGAATCAGCCCCAGCATTTT. Its translation is CSARDPNQPQHF.

This clonotype has at least ten counts. The chain combines TRBV11-2 with TRBJ2-2; D may match TRBD1 or TRBD2 (5 bases each). CDR3 length: 15 residues. Germline V gene lookup returns CDR1 SGHAT and CDR2 FQNNGV. The V end was cut by 5 bases, the J end by 5 bases, with 15 bases between. CDR3 residues: CASSRSGTYTGELFF. CDR3 nucleotides: TGTGCCAGCAGCAGATCCGGGACGTATACCGGGGAGCTGTTTTTT.

This clonotype was seen a handful of times. V usage is TRBV27 and J usage is TRBJ2-5, with a tentative D call TRBD2 (7 bases). V lost 4 bases and J lost 5, with 17 bases in between. This CDR3 region has 15 residues. CDR1 and CDR2 from the germline V gene are MNHEY and SMNVEV (reference sequence). CDR3 nucleotide sequence: TGTGCCAGCAGTTATACGGGGGGCGAAACGGAGACCCAGTACTTC. Translated, it gives CASSYTGGETETQYF.

The chain joins TRBV28 to TRBJ1-5, with D perhaps TRBD1 (5 bases). The CDR3 spans 15 residues. Between the trimmed V and J ends, which lost 1 base and 2 bases, there was a span of 9 bases. Germline V CDR1 and CDR2: MDHEN, SYDVKM. CDR3 sequence: CASSLSGVGNQPQHF. DNA for the CDR3: TGTGCCAGCAGTTTATCGGGGGTTGGCAATCAGCCCCAGCATTTT.

This clonotype was recorded at least ten times. The V call is TRBV7-9, the J call TRBJ2-7; TRBD2 aligns across 12 bases. This CDR3 has 15 amino acids. With 5 bases clipped from V and 4 bases from J, the junction kept 6 bases outside the gene matches. Germline CDR1 reads SEHNR; CDR2 reads FQNEAQ (reference sequence). The CDR3 DNA is TGTGCCAGCAGCCCGTCGGGACTAGCGGGTTACGAGCAGTACGTC. Translation: CASSPSGLAGYEQYV.

This clonotype was counted many times. J is TRBJ2-1 and V is TRBV20-1, with 9 bases fitting TRBD2. V gave up 5 bases and J gave up 1 base; unmatched junction bases: 12. Per germline, CDR1 DFQATT and CDR2 SNEGSKA (reference sequence). The CDR3 contains 17 residues. CDR3 residues: CSADRGPAGGSYNEQFF. The CDR3, as DNA: TGCAGTGCTGATAGAGGTCCAGCGGGGGGTTCCTACAATGAGCAGTTCTTC.

This clonotype was observed a few times. V usage is TRBV12-3 or TRBV12-4 and J usage is TRBJ1-2; D is uncertain. The length of the CDR3 is 14 residues. The ends were cut back, 6 bases at V and 0 bases at J, with 11 bases in the middle. The CDR3 here is CASRRESANYGYTF. Here the CDR3 DNA reads TGTGCCAGCAGACGGGAATCGGCTAACTATGGCTACACCTTC.

This clonotype was seen a handful of times. This chain uses TRBV4-3 with TRBJ2-1; 10 bases line up with TRBD2. Germline CDR1 and CDR2: LGHNA and YSLEER. The CDR3 contains 16 residues. The ends lost 5 bases at V and 8 bases at J; junction bases unmatched: 12. The CDR3 is CASSKQLAGFVDEQFF. The DNA of the CDR3 is TGCGCCAGCAGCAAACAACTAGCGGGATTCGTGGATGAGCAGTTCTTC.

The chain is built from TRBV12-3 or TRBV12-4 and TRBJ2-3; 8 positions agree with TRBD2. The CDR3 loop spans 17 amino acids. V shed 3 bases, J shed 0 bases, and the junction held 8 bases outside the gene matches. The CDR3 DNA follows: TGTGCCAGCAGTTTCCGGCCTAGCGGGTTTAGCACAGATACGCAGTATTTT. Translating gives CASSFRPSGFSTDTQYF.